The rows below give T cell receptor beta chains drawn from one sample of a study of CD8 T cells in Susac syndrome. TCRdb re-called the immunoSEQ multiplex PCR reads with MiXCR, one entry per CDR3 protein. Of 180,000 or so distinct CDR3 sequences listed, around 94% are singletons. The sample was CD4+ T cells from PBMCs. The receptors shown here come from a human donor in good health. CDR3s leave out the opening cysteine and the closing phenylalanine or tryptophan. Fields, in order: V gene, J gene, CDR3 protein.

>TRBV7-2|TRBJ2-7
ASSSGQGYSYEQY
>TRBV29-1|TRBJ1-1
SVEAWWDIGAF
>TRBV7-8|TRBJ2-1
ASSLVRRGEQF
>TRBV28|TRBJ2-1
ASSFQRNEQF
>TRBV12-3/TRBV12-4|TRBJ2-1
ASSLAQQSSYNEQF
>TRBV28|TRBJ2-7
ASSRWGNEQY
>TRBV18|TRBJ1-2
ASSPGQGTDYT
>TRBV20-1|TRBJ2-1
SATGTGDYNEQF
>TRBV30|TRBJ1-2
AWSTGGNYGYT
>TRBV23-1|TRBJ2-2
ASSHPGTSPSNTGELF
>TRBV29-1|TRBJ1-1
SVIQGLTEAF
>TRBV7-8|TRBJ1-1
ASSPSSKQGAEAF
>TRBV3-1|TRBJ2-5
ASSALVGTQY
>TRBV29-1|TRBJ2-5
SVTPYSTVYQETQY
>TRBV29-1|TRBJ1-4
SVEEGADEKLF
>TRBV3-1|TRBJ1-1
ASSQEAGAGTEAF
>TRBV29-1|TRBJ2-5
SAGGQGKTQY
>TRBV5-6|TRBJ2-2
ASSLAGPAFTGELF